This TCR beta chain appears in the sequencing data of a study of blood T cell repertoires in COVID-19. This CDR3 is built from 16 residues. V lost 1 base to trimming and J lost 3 bases; unmatched junction nucleotides: 8. The germline V gene has CDR1 SGHVS and CDR2 FQNEAQ. Which cohort a participant joined came from the clinical history participants gave. Cohort 3 recovered donors had two negative PCRs, clearance, or symptom resolution. Clones were read by immunoSEQ multiplex PCR, and TCRdb kept only the in-frame ones, dropping some. The table lists some 510,000 clones, approximately 90% of them singletons.

The sequencing sample was made of PBMCs or T cells enriched from blood (not recorded which). This chain connects TRBV7-8 to TRBJ2-7; TRBD2 aligns across 8 bases. This TCR derives from a woman aged 40 to 50 who had recovered from COVID-19. Here the CDR3 DNA reads TGTGCCAGCAGCTTAGGACTTCTGGCGGGAGGCTACGAGCAGTACTTC. It yields the protein CASSLGLLAGGYEQYF.